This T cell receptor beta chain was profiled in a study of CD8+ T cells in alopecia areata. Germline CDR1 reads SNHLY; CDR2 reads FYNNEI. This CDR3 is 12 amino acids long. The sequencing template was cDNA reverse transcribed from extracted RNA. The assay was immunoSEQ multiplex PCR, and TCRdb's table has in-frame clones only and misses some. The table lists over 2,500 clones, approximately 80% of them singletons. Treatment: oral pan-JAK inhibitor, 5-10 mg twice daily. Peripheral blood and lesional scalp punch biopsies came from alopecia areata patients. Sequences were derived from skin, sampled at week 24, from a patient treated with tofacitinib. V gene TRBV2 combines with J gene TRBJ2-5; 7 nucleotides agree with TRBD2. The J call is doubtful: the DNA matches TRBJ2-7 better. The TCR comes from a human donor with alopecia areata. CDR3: CASSGTSREQYF. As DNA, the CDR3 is TGTGCCAGCAGTGGGACTAGTCGCGAGCAGTACTTC.